Below are 3 T cell receptor beta chains sequenced from a single sample in a study of cytomegalovirus exposure and HLA in healthy donors. The PCR employed 60 Vbeta primers together with 13 Jbeta primers. Profiled with immunoSEQ multiplex PCR; TCRdb holds only in-frame clones, not every one. This table holds around 200,000 clones, approximately 90% found once. Sample: PBMCs. Source of these receptors: a woman younger than 30 in good health and CMV-seronegative.

This clone appeared a few times. This chain connects TRBV29-1 to TRBJ1-2; 8 bases are a match to TRBD1. J was trimmed by 8 bases and V by 5 bases; bases with no gene match: 7. The V gene's germline CDR1 is SQVTM and CDR2 ANQGSEA. The CDR3 extends over 12 amino acids. The CDR3 bases are TGCAGCGTTCCAGGGGGCGAAGGAGGCTACACCTTC. This sequence encodes CSVPGGEGGYTF.

The V gene is TRBV4-1, the J gene TRBJ1-1; a possible D gene is TRBD1 (5 bases). This CDR3 has 14 amino acids. Trimming left V 7 bases short and J 1 base short, with 13 bases between. Looked up from germline, CDR1 is MGHRA and CDR2 is YSYEKL. Written as DNA, the CDR3 is TGCGCCAGCACCCGTATGGGGGGGAACACTGAAGCTTTCTTT. This codes for CASTRMGGNTEAFF.

The chain joins TRBV4-3 to TRBJ2-1; TRBD2 matches at 9 bases. The ends lost 0 bases at V and 0 bases at J; junction bases unmatched: 6. The CDR3 has 18 residues. Germline V gives CDR1 LGHNA, CDR2 YSLEER. The CDR3 nucleotides read TGCGCCAGCAGCCAAGATAGCAGCGGGAGGAGCTCCTACAATGAGCAGTTCTTC. Translating it yields CASSQDSSGRSSYNEQFF.